This T cell receptor beta chain was obtained from a study of technical replicates of blood from a handful of donors. The repertoire was sequenced with immunoSEQ multiplex PCR; TCRdb's copy has only in-frame clones and lacks some. The table lists under 85,000 clones, 95% to 98% of them singletons. The CDR3 has 16 residues. V was clipped by 1 base and J by 6 bases; unmatched bases: 5. The germline V gene has CDR1 LGHNA and CDR2 YNFKEQ. This TCR was sampled from a human donor in good health. The gene calls are TRBV4-2 and TRBJ2-1, with TRBD2 identical over 11 bases. Sequencing was performed on T cells isolated from PBMCs. CDR3 coding DNA: TGTGCCAGCAGCCAAGTAGCGGGAGGGCCGGTCAATGAGCAGTTCTTC. The encoded protein is CASSQVAGGPVNEQFF.